A selection of T cell receptor beta chains follows, all from one sample in a study of blood T cells in healthy people across ages. TCRdb used MiXCR to reprocess the 5' RACE reads, holding one entry per CDR3 protein. The sample consists of roughly 560,000 distinct CDR3 sequences, 24% of them appearing once. These data were likewise used in another study, on T cells of mothers and their children.

Specimen: blood. The origin of the receptors is a boy younger than 18 in good health. The CDR3 runs from the conserved cysteine through the conserved F or W. The D gene is left open where the match is weak. Clone size, where shown, is once, few, many, or a class for clones that have expanded.

len,j_gene,abundance,v_gene,d_gene,CDR3aa,CDR3nt
16,TRBJ2-7,few,TRBV27,TRBD2,CASSPGTSGSRNEQYF,TGTGCCAGCAGTCCCGGGACTAGCGGGAGTAGAAACGAGCAGTACTTC
13,TRBJ2-1,many,TRBV7-3,NA,CASSLGLADEQFF,TGTGCCAGCAGCTTAGGGTTAGCGGATGAGCAGTTCTTC
11,TRBJ2-1,NA,TRBV12-3/TRBV12-4,NA,CASSQPGEQFF,TGTGCCAGCAGTCAGCCGGGAGAGCAGTTCTTC
13,TRBJ1-5,NA,TRBV7-9,NA,CASSRGVYQPQHF,TGTGCCAGCAGCCGTGGGGTTTATCAGCCCCAGCATTTT
18,TRBJ1-2,few,TRBV6-2/TRBV6-3,TRBD1,CASSYPDLDRGFRYGYTF,TGTGCCAGCAGTTACCCAGACCTGGACAGGGGATTTCGGTATGGCTACACCTTC
14,TRBJ1-1,few,TRBV15,TRBD1,CATSRGTGGTEAFF,TGTGCCACCAGCAGAGGGACAGGGGGCACTGAAGCTTTCTTT
21,TRBJ2-1,once,TRBV5-1,TRBD2,CASSLDQTGTSGSSSYNEQFF,TGCGCCAGCAGCTTGGACCAGACCGGGACTAGCGGGTCGAGCTCCTACAATGAGCAGTTCTTC
14,TRBJ2-2,few,TRBV9,NA,CASSVGRPTGELFF,TGTGCCAGCAGCGTAGGCCGTCCAACCGGGGAGCTGTTTTTT
14,TRBJ1-2,few,TRBV9,TRBD1,CACSEGTGLYGYTF,TGTGCCTGCAGCGAGGGGACAGGGTTATATGGCTACACCTTC
13,TRBJ1-3,few,TRBV29-1,NA,CSGLGHLGNTIYF,TGCAGCGGACTTGGGCATCTCGGAAACACCATATATTTT
12,TRBJ2-1,NA,TRBV2,TRBD1,CASRQGRNEQFF,TGTGCCAGTCGACAGGGTCGCAATGAGCAGTTCTTC
16,TRBJ1-1,few,TRBV5-1,NA,CASSNGRTGPNTEAFF,TGCGCCAGCAGCAATGGACGGACGGGACCGAACACTGAAGCTTTCTTT
13,TRBJ2-5,few,TRBV6-5,NA,CASKSGYQETQYF,TGTGCCAGCAAAAGCGGGTACCAAGAGACCCAGTACTTC
17,TRBJ1-2,few,TRBV29-1,TRBD1,CSVPSRHLRDRGYGYTF,TGCAGCGTTCCTTCACGTCACCTGCGGGACAGGGGCTATGGCTACACCTTC
16,TRBJ2-2,few,TRBV10-3,NA,CAISPEDSPNTGELFF,TGTGCCATCAGTCCCGAGGACAGCCCGAACACCGGGGAGCTGTTTTTT
14,TRBJ2-2,few,TRBV6-2/TRBV6-3,NA,CASSYSRVVGELFF,TGTGCCAGCAGTTACTCGAGGGTTGTCGGGGAGCTGTTTTTT
16,TRBJ2-7,many,TRBV15,NA,CATSRDSQGSSYEQYF,TGTGCCACCAGCAGAGATAGCCAGGGGAGCTCCTACGAGCAGTACTTC
14,TRBJ2-1,NA,TRBV27,TRBD1,CASSQGASYNEQFF,TGTGCCAGCAGTCAGGGGGCCTCCTACAATGAGCAGTTCTTC
14,TRBJ1-4,NA,TRBV12-3/TRBV12-4,TRBD1,CAGSPTGGGEKLFF,TGTGCCGGCAGCCCGACAGGGGGAGGTGAAAAACTGTTTTTT
16,TRBJ2-7,NA,TRBV9,NA,CASSAGDAGAGYEQYF,TGTGCCAGCAGCGCCGGTGATGCGGGCGCCGGCTACGAGCAGTACTTC
14,TRBJ2-5,few,TRBV20-1,TRBD2,CSARVPGGDETQYF,TGCAGTGCTAGAGTGCCGGGGGGGGATGAGACCCAGTACTTC
14,TRBJ1-1,NA,TRBV2,TRBD1,CASSGQGAPTEAFF,TGTGCCAGCAGTGGACAGGGGGCGCCGACTGAAGCTTTCTTT
16,TRBJ2-5,few,TRBV7-2,NA,CASSLAPRDLGETQYF,TGTGCCAGCAGCTTAGCGCCGAGGGATTTAGGGGAGACCCAGTACTTC
13,TRBJ1-4,few,TRBV7-2,TRBD1,CATKGGPNEKLFF,TGTGCCACGAAAGGGGGCCCTAATGAAAAACTGTTTTTT
12,TRBJ2-1,few,TRBV9,NA,CASSVVYNEQFF,TGTGCCAGCAGCGTAGTCTACAATGAGCAGTTCTTC
11,TRBJ1-2,NA,TRBV29-1,NA,CSVGVGYGYTF,TGCAGCGTCGGAGTGGGGTATGGCTACACCTTC
12,TRBJ2-5,few,TRBV5-6,NA,CASSLTPETQYF,TGTGCCAGCAGCTTGACCCCGGAGACCCAGTACTTC
12,TRBJ1-2,NA,TRBV29-1,NA,CSAGGGNYGYTF,TGCAGCGCTGGGGGGGGGAACTATGGCTACACCTTC
15,TRBJ1-3,few,TRBV7-2,NA,CASSLTPPPLNTIYF,TGTGCCAGCAGCTTAACGCCGCCGCCTTTGAACACCATATATTTT
14,TRBJ2-3,few,TRBV28,NA,CASSGDGRRDTQYF,TGTGCCAGCAGTGGGGACGGACGTCGGGATACGCAGTATTTT
15,TRBJ1-2,NA,TRBV5-1,NA,CASSLTPGSSYGYTF,TGCGCCAGCAGCTTGACCCCAGGGTCGAGCTATGGCTACACCTTC
18,TRBJ1-4,many,TRBV4-3,TRBD1,CASSQDRTGKMTNEKLFF,TGCGCCAGCAGCCAAGATCGGACAGGGAAAATGACTAATGAAAAACTGTTTTTT
16,TRBJ2-7,few,TRBV4-2,TRBD2,CASSQELGLATYEQYF,TGTGCCAGCAGCCAAGAATTGGGACTAGCCACCTACGAGCAGTACTTC
14,TRBJ1-1,few,TRBV24-1,NA,CATSDLEGYTEAFF,TGTGCCACCAGTGATTTGGAGGGATACACTGAAGCTTTCTTT
18,TRBJ2-3,NA,TRBV11-1,TRBD2,CASSLRGVAGVRTDTQYF,TGTGCCAGCAGCTTACGCGGGGTAGCGGGAGTGAGGACAGATACGCAGTATTTT
15,TRBJ2-1,many,TRBV6-2/TRBV6-3,NA,CASILSSPTFNEQFF,TGTGCCAGCATTCTCTCCTCCCCGACTTTCAATGAGCAGTTCTTC
16,TRBJ2-5,NA,TRBV11-2,NA,CASSLESTASRGTQYF,TGTGCCAGCAGCTTAGAGTCTACAGCGTCGCGGGGGACCCAGTACTTC
15,TRBJ2-5,NA,TRBV29-1,NA,CSVGLQGAERETQYF,TGCAGCGTGGGGTTGCAGGGAGCGGAACGGGAGACCCAGTACTTC
15,TRBJ2-3,NA,TRBV2,TRBD2,CASMGLAGSGDTQYF,TGTGCCAGCATGGGACTAGCGGGATCGGGAGATACGCAGTATTTT
16,TRBJ2-4,NA,TRBV5-6,NA,CASSLARSWGKNIQYF,TGTGCCAGCAGCTTGGCTCGTTCGTGGGGCAAAAACATTCAGTACTTC
15,TRBJ2-4,NA,TRBV5-1,NA,CASSSGWKAKNIQYF,TGCGCCAGCAGCTCCGGGTGGAAAGCCAAAAACATTCAGTACTTC
14,TRBJ2-5,few,TRBV13,TRBD1,CASSLGQTKETQYF,TGTGCCAGCAGCTTGGGACAGACCAAAGAGACCCAGTACTTC
13,TRBJ2-3,NA,TRBV12-3/TRBV12-4,TRBD2,CASTAGGTDTQYF,TGTGCCAGCACGGCGGGGGGCACAGATACGCAGTATTTT
16,TRBJ2-2,NA,TRBV29-1,TRBD2,CSVILAGGPRTGELFF,TGCAGCGTTATACTAGCGGGAGGGCCTCGGACCGGGGAGCTGTTTTTT
14,TRBJ1-1,few,TRBV19,NA,CASSDDSKNTEAFF,TGTGCCAGTAGTGACGACAGTAAGAACACTGAAGCTTTCTTT
15,TRBJ2-5,NA,TRBV6-1,NA,CASSEMEVAWETQYF,TGTGCCAGCAGTGAAATGGAGGTAGCGTGGGAGACCCAGTACTTC
15,TRBJ2-2,few,TRBV4-3,NA,CASSRIYPNTGELFF,TGCGCCAGCAGCCGAATTTACCCGAACACCGGGGAGCTGTTTTTT
13,TRBJ2-7,NA,TRBV5-1,NA,CASSLVVDYEQYF,TGCGCCAGCAGCTTGGTAGTTGACTACGAGCAGTACTTC
17,TRBJ2-5,NA,TRBV27,TRBD2,CASSPLRTSGGGETQYF,TGTGCCAGCAGTCCCCTCCGGACTAGCGGAGGAGGAGAGACCCAGTACTTC
13,TRBJ1-5,once,TRBV18,NA,CASSRGVGQPQHF,TGTGCCAGCTCACGGGGAGTTGGTCAGCCCCAGCATTTT
16,TRBJ2-1,few,TRBV5-5,NA,CASSPKGTGSYNEQFF,TGTGCCAGCAGCCCCAAGGGGACTGGCTCCTACAATGAGCAGTTCTTC